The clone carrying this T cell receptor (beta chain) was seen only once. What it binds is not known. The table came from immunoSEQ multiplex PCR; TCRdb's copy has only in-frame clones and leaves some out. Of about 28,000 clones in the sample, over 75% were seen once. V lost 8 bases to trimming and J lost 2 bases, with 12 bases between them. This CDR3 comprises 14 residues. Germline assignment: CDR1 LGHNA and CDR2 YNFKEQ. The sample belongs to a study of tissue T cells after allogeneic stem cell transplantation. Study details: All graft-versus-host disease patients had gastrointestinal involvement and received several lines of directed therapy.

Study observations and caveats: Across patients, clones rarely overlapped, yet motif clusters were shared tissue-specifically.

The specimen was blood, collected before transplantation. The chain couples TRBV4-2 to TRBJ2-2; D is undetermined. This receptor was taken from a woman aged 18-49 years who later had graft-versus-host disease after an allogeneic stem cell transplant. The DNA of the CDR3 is TGTGCCAGCCGCAAGGAGAGTAACACCGGGGAGCTGTTTTTT. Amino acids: CASRKESNTGELFF.